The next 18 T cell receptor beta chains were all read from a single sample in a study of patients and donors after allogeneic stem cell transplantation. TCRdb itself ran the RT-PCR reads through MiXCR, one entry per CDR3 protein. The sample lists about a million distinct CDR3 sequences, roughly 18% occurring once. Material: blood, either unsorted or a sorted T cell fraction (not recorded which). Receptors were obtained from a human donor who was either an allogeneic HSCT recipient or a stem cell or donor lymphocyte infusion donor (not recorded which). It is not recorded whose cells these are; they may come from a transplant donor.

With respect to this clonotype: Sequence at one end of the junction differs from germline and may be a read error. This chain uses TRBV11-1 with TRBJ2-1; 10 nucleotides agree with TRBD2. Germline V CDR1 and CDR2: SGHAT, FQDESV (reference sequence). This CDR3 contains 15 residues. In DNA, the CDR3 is TGTGCCAGCAGCTCGGGGACTAGCGTCTACAATGAGAAGTTCTTC. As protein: CASSSGTSVYNEKFF.

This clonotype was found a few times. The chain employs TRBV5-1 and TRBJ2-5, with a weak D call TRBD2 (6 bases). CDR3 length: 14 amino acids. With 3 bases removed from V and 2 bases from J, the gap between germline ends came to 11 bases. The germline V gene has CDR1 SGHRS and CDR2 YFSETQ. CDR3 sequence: CASSYGSVQETQYF. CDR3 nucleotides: TGCGCCAGCAGCTACGGGAGCGTACAAGAGACCCAGTACTTC.

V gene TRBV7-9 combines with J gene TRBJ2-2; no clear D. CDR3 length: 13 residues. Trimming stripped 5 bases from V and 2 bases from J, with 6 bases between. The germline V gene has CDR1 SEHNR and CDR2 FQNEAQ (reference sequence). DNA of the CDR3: TGTGCCAGCAGCCATCGTAACACCGGGGAGCTGTTTTTT. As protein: CASSHRNTGELFF.

The CDR3 sequence: CASELRGSGIPQDEQYF. Here the CDR3 DNA reads TGTGCCAGCGAGCTTAGGGGTTCCGGAATTCCCCAGGACGAGCAGTACTTC. This chain links TRBV7-9 with TRBJ2-7; D might be TRBD1 (5 bases). V was trimmed by 8 bases and J by 5 bases, leaving 28 bases between them. In germline, CDR1 is SEHNR, CDR2 FQNEAQ (reference sequence). There are 17 residues in the CDR3.

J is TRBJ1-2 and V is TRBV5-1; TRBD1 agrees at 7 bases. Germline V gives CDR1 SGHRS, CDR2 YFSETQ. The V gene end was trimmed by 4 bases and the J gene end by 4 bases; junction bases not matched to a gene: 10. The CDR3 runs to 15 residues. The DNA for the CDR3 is TGCGCCAGCAGCCAAGGGGACAGCATTGCCTATGGCTACACCTTC. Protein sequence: CASSQGDSIAYGYTF.

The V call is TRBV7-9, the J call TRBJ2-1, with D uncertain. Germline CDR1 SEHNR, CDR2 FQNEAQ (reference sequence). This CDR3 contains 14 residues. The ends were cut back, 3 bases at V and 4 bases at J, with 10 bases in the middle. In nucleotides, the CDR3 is TGTGCCAGCAGCTTGCACTCTATGTACAATGAGCAGTTCTTC. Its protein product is CASSLHSMYNEQFF.

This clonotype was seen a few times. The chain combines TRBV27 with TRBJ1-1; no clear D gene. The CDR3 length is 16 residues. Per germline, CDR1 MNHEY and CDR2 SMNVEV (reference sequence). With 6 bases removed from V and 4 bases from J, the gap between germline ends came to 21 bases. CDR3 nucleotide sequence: TGTGCCAGCAGCCACACCAATTCCGGGCGGGGCACTGAAGCTTTCTTT. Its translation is CASSHTNSGRGTEAFF.

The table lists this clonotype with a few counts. This chain's CDR3 is CASSPWGQYNEQFF. The CDR3 DNA is TGTGCCAGCTCACCATGGGGTCAGTACAATGAGCAGTTCTTC. The V gene is TRBV18, the J gene TRBJ2-1; D uncertain. Trimming removed 2 bases from V and 4 bases from J, with 9 bases in between. CDR1 KGHSH and CDR2 LQKENI come from the germline V gene. The CDR3 runs to 14 residues.

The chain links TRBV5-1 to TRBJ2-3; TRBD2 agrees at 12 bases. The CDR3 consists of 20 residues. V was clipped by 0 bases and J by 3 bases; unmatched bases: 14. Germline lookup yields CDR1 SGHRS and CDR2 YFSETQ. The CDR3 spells CASSLGRTSGVPRGTDTQYF. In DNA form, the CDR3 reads TGCGCCAGCAGCTTGGGAAGGACTAGCGGGGTCCCTCGGGGGACAGATACGCAGTATTTT.

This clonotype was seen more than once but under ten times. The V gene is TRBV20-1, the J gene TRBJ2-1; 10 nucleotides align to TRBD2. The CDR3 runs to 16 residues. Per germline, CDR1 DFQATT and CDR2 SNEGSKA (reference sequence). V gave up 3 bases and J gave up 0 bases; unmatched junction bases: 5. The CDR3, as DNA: TGCAGTGCTAGGATTAGCGGGGGGTCCTCCTACAATGAGCAGTTCTTC. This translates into CSARISGGSSYNEQFF.

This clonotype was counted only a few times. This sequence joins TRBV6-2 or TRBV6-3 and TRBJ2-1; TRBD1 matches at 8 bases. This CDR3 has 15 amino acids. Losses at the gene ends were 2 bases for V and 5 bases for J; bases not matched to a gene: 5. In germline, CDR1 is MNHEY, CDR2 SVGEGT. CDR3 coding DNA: TGTGCCAGCAGTTACGAGGGGACAGGACACAATGAGCAGTTCTTC. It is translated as CASSYEGTGHNEQFF.

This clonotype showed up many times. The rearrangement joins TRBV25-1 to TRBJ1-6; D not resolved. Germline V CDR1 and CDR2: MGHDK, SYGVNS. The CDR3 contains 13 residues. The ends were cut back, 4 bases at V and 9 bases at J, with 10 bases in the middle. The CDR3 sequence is CASSALMPSPLHF. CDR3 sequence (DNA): TGTGCCAGCAGTGCCCTTATGCCTTCACCCCTCCACTTT.

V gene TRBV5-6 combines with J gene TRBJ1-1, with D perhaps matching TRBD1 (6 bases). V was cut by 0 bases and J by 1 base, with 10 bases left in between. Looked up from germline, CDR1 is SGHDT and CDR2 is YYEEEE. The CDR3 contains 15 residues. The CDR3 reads CASSLDGGPNTEAFF. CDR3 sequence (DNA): TGTGCCAGCAGCTTGGATGGGGGCCCGAACACTGAAGCTTTCTTT. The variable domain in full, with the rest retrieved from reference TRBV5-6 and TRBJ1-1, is DAGVTQSPTHLIKTRGQQVTLRCSPKSGHDTVSWYQQALGQGPQFIFQYYEEEERQRGNFPDRFSGHQFPNYSSELNVNALLLGDSALYLCASSLDGGPNTEAFFGQGTRLTVV.

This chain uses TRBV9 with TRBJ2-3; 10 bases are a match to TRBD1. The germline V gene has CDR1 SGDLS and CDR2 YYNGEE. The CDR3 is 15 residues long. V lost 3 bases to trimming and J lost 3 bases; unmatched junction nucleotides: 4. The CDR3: CASSGGTGETDTQYF. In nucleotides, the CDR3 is TGTGCCAGCAGCGGAGGGACAGGGGAAACAGATACGCAGTATTTT.

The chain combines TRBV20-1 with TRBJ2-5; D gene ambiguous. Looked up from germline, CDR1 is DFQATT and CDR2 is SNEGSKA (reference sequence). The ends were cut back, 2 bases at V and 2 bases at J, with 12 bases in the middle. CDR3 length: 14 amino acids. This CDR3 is CSARRVGLQETQYF. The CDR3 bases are TGCAGTGCTAGAAGGGTAGGGTTACAAGAGACCCAGTACTTC.

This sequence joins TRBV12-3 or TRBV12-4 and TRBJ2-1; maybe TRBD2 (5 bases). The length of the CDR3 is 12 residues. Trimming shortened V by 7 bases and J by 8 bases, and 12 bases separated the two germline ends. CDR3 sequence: CASTARVHEQFF. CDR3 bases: TGTGCCAGCACCGCGAGGGTCCATGAGCAGTTCTTC.

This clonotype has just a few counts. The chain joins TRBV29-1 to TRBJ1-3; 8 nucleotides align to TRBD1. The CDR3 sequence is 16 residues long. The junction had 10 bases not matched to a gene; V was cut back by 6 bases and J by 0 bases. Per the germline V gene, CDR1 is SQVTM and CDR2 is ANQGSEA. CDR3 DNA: TGCAGCGTCCATCGGGACAGGCCGAGCTCTGGAAACACCATATATTTT. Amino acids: CSVHRDRPSSGNTIYF.

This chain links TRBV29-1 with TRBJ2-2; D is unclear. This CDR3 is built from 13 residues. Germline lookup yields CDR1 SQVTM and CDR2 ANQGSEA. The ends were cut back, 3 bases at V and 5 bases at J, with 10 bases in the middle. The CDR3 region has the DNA TGCAGCGTTGAGGTGGGGTGGACCGGGGAGCTGTTTTTT. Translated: CSVEVGWTGELFF.